This TCR beta chain is drawn from a study of blood T cell repertoires in COVID-19. Study at large: Spain, Italy and the United States supplied samples that represented acute and convalescent COVID-19. Sample material is recorded as cDNA or gDNA derived from T cells, B-cell-depleted T cells, or PBMCs.

CDR3 size: 15 residues. Germline V gene data show CDR1 as SGHRS and CDR2 as YFSETQ. V was clipped by 4 bases and J by 7 bases, with 20 bases between them. Authors' processing steps: Amplifying reference gene primers gave estimates of nucleated cell counts. Using immunoSEQ multiplex PCR, the repertoire was profiled, and TCRdb retains in-frame clones only, with some absent. The V and J calls and the clone size are those of that table, but D and trimming were determined from the DNA. The sample gives about 20,000 clones, approximately 95% of which show up once; approximately 4% is in the top ten. This chain links TRBV5-1 with TRBJ1-2; the D gene is possibly TRBD1 (5 bases). The sequence was collected from a woman between 45 and 65 years old with active COVID-19. The sequenced sample was peripheral blood. The CDR3, as DNA: TGCGCCAGCAGCCACAACAGTAGGGGCATGCGTGGCTACACCTTC. Amino acid sequence: CASSHNSRGMRGYTF.